These 29 T cell receptor beta chains originate from one sample sequenced in a study of T cell changes during pregnancy in multiple sclerosis. Repertoires were generated with immunoSEQ multiplex PCR, while TCRdb's copy carries only in-frame clones and drops some. The sample contains 38,000 or so clones, just over 90% of which appear only once. Sequences were derived from peripheral blood, sampled before pregnancy. The receptors stem from a female donor with multiple sclerosis, enrolled in a pregnancy study.

J is TRBJ2-7 and V is TRBV15; D perhaps matches TRBD2 (5 bases). Trimming removed 1 base at V and 2 bases at J, with 9 bases between. This CDR3 contains 14 residues. The germline V gene encodes CDR1 LNHNV and CDR2 YYDKDF (reference sequence). The CDR3 is CATSRAAEPYEQYF. The CDR3 bases are TGTGCCACCAGCAGAGCAGCGGAGCCCTACGAGCAGTACTTC.

This chain joins TRBV5-1 and TRBJ1-4; D unclear. Germline-derived CDR1 and CDR2 are SGHRS and YFSETQ. This CDR3 spans 16 amino acids. V gave up 4 bases and J gave up 7 bases, with 20 bases separating them. The CDR3 protein is CASSLDGPGVIEKLFF. Here the CDR3 DNA reads TGCGCCAGCAGCCTGGATGGGCCCGGGGTAATTGAAAAACTGTTTTTT.

This rearrangement joins TRBV2 to TRBJ1-5; TRBD1 matches 8 bases. Germline V gene sequence: CDR1 SNHLY, CDR2 FYNNEI. The CDR3 has 15 amino acids. The V gene end was trimmed by 5 bases and the J gene end by 0 bases; junction bases not matched to a gene: 3. CDR3 bases: TGTGCCAGCAGTCAGACAGGGGCTAGCAATCAGCCCCAGCATTTT. This gives the protein CASSQTGASNQPQHF.

The chain has TRBV28 and TRBJ2-3; 8 nucleotides match TRBD2. The CDR3 runs 16 residues. The V gene's germline CDR1 is MDHEN and CDR2 SYDVKM. The V segment lost 7 bases and the J segment 2 bases; nucleotides outside the gene matches: 11. In DNA form, the CDR3 reads TGTGCCAGCACCCTTCGCAGCGGGAGTGTCACAGATACGCAGTATTTT. Translation gives CASTLRSGSVTDTQYF.

The rearrangement joins TRBV5-1 to TRBJ2-1; tentatively, D is TRBD1 (7 bases). V was trimmed by 4 bases and J by 9 bases, leaving 17 bases between them. Germline loops: CDR1 SGHRS, CDR2 YFSETQ. CDR3 length: 14 residues. The CDR3 bases are TGCGCCAGCAGCCAGGGGGACGCGGGAAGTGAGCAGTTCTTC. Amino acid sequence: CASSQGDAGSEQFF.

The V gene is TRBV19, the J gene TRBJ1-1; no clear D. The CDR3 runs 16 residues. The germline V gene has CDR1 LNHDA and CDR2 SQIVND (reference sequence). Trimming left V 3 bases short and J 1 base short, with 15 bases between. CDR3 coding DNA: TGTGCCAGTAGTATTCGTCGGGAGTTTACGAACACTGAAGCTTTCTTT. Translation gives CASSIRREFTNTEAFF.

The CDR3 spells CASSRVTGELFF. CDR3 nucleotide sequence: TGTGCCAGCAGCCGTGTTACCGGGGAGCTGTTTTTT. This sequence joins TRBV5-6 and TRBJ2-2; unclear D gene. V was pared by 4 bases and J by 5 bases, with 6 bases between. This CDR3 is built from 12 residues. Per germline, CDR1 SGHDT and CDR2 YYEEEE. The variable domain in full, completed from reference TRBV5-6 and TRBJ2-2, reads DAGVTQSPTHLIKTRGQQVTLRCSPKSGHDTVSWYQQALGQGPQFIFQYYEEEERQRGNFPDRFSGHQFPNYSSELNVNALLLGDSALYLCASSRVTGELFFGEGSRLTVL.

The chain uses TRBV5-4 and TRBJ2-2, with TRBD2 matching 9 bases. V shed 3 bases and J 7 bases; nucleotides not matched to a gene: 7. This CDR3 contains 15 residues. Germline V gene data show CDR1 as SGHNT and CDR2 as YYREEE (reference sequence). The CDR3 reads CASSSPGLANGELFF. CDR3 DNA: TGTGCCAGCAGCTCTCCAGGACTAGCGAACGGGGAGCTGTTTTTT.

The gene calls are TRBV10-3 and TRBJ2-7; perhaps TRBD1 as D (6 bases). The CDR3 loop spans 14 amino acids. V lost 0 bases, J lost 6 bases, and 12 bases lay in between. Germline-derived CDR1 and CDR2 are ENHRY and SYGVKD. CDR3 nucleotides: TGTGCCATCAGTGAGTCTCCAGGGGAGCGCGAGCAGTACTTC. Translation: CAISESPGEREQYF.

The rearrangement joins TRBV28 to TRBJ2-7, with 7 bases aligning to TRBD1. The trim removed 9 bases at V and 8 bases at J, leaving 16 bases unmatched. The CDR3 has 14 amino acids. Germline V gene lookup returns CDR1 MDHEN and CDR2 SYDVKM. The chain's CDR3 is CASTPGQLTLKQYF. CDR3 bases: TGTGCCAGTACCCCGGGACAGCTTACGTTGAAGCAGTACTTC.

The chain joins TRBV7-9 to TRBJ2-7, with 7 bases matching TRBD2. The CDR3 length is 14 residues. Germline CDR1 SEHNR, CDR2 FQNEAQ (reference sequence). V lost 5 bases, J lost 6 bases, and 10 bases stayed unmatched. The CDR3 nucleotides read TGTGCCAGCAGCAGACTGGGAGGGCCAATCGAGCAGTACTTC. Translating gives CASSRLGGPIEQYF.

The chain couples TRBV7-9 to TRBJ1-2; maybe TRBD1 (6 bases). V gave up 4 bases and J gave up 8 bases, with 14 bases separating them. The CDR3 is made up of 13 amino acids. Germline V gene data show CDR1 as SEHNR and CDR2 as FQNEAQ (reference sequence). The chain's CDR3 is CASSSLYRAGYTF. The CDR3 region has the DNA TGTGCCAGCAGCTCACTATACAGGGCCGGCTACACCTTC.

The chain recombines TRBV5-4 with TRBJ2-3; 7 bases agree with TRBD2. V gave up 6 bases and J gave up 4 bases; unmatched junction bases: 17. The CDR3 runs 17 residues. The V gene's germline CDR1 is SGHNT and CDR2 YYREEE (reference sequence). The CDR3 reads CASTPRPLAVVPDTQYF. CDR3 nucleotides: TGTGCCAGCACCCCCCGCCCCCTAGCGGTGGTCCCAGATACGCAGTATTTT.

The genes are TRBV11-2 and TRBJ2-7; D perhaps matches TRBD2 (6 bases). This CDR3 spans 14 amino acids. V lost 3 bases and J 4 bases, leaving 13 bases between the germline ends. Germline loops: CDR1 SGHAT, CDR2 FQNNGV. The CDR3 spells CASSLTNREYEQYF. CDR3 DNA sequence: TGTGCCAGCAGCTTGACTAACCGGGAGTACGAGCAGTACTTC. Based on the CDR3 plus reference TRBV11-2 and TRBJ2-7, the full variable domain is EAGVAQSPRYKIIEKRQSVAFWCNPISGHATLYWYQQILGQGPKLLIQFQNNGVVDDSQLPKDRFSAERLKGVDSTLKIQPAKLEDSAVYLCASSLTNREYEQYFGPGTRLTVT.

The rearrangement uses TRBV30 and TRBJ2-2; a possible D gene is TRBD2 (5 bases). V lost 5 bases to trimming and J lost 10 bases, with 20 bases between them. In germline, CDR1 is GTSNPN, CDR2 SVGIG (reference sequence). CDR3 size: 14 residues. CDR3: CAWGGEQRPEELFF. The CDR3 DNA reads TGTGCCTGGGGTGGGGAGCAGAGGCCCGAGGAGCTGTTTTTT.

The rearrangement uses TRBV10-3 and TRBJ2-7; 7 bases match TRBD1. Germline CDR1 ENHRY, CDR2 SYGVKD. This CDR3 contains 13 residues. V trimming: 5 bases; J trimming: 7 bases; junction bases outside the gene matches: 8. The CDR3 DNA follows: TGTGCCATCAGTAGACAGGGTTCGAGGGAGCAGTACTTC. Its protein product is CAISRQGSREQYF.

As DNA, the CDR3 is TGTGCCAGCAGCTCCACAGGAACTGAAGCTTTCTTT. This codes for CASSSTGTEAFF. The chain links TRBV5-5 to TRBJ1-1; weak D call: TRBD1 (5 bases). V was trimmed by 3 bases and J by 5 bases, leaving 8 bases between them. The CDR3 is 12 residues long. CDR1 is SGHKS, CDR2 YYEKEE, per germline (reference sequence).

The chain has TRBV19 and TRBJ1-2; TRBD1 matches 8 bases. Germline-derived CDR1 and CDR2 are LNHDA and SQIVND (reference sequence). This CDR3 is built from 15 residues. V lost 1 base and J lost 2; bases outside the gene matches: 3. The CDR3 bases are TGTGCCAGTAGTATAGCAGGACAGGGAAACTATGGCTACACCTTC. Translated: CASSIAGQGNYGYTF.

The chain recombines TRBV7-9 with TRBJ1-1, with a weak D call TRBD1 (6 bases). The CDR3 loop spans 14 amino acids. The V and J ends lost 4 bases and 4 bases respectively, with 13 bases between them. From germline, CDR1 is SEHNR and CDR2 FQNEAQ (reference sequence). The CDR3 region is CASSSQQGITEAFF. CDR3 sequence (DNA): TGTGCCAGCAGCTCTCAACAGGGTATCACTGAAGCTTTCTTT.

The chain is built from TRBV9 and TRBJ1-2; D is uncertain. The CDR3 is 13 amino acids. Trimming took 6 bases from V and 9 from J, leaving 18 bases between them. In germline, CDR1 is SGDLS, CDR2 YYNGEE. This CDR3 reads CASKGRMQDSYTF. The DNA for the CDR3 is TGTGCCAGCAAAGGCAGGATGCAAGATAGCTACACCTTC.

The genes are TRBV6-1 and TRBJ2-1; D is unresolved. Trimming left V 6 bases short and J 8 bases short, with 8 bases between. The CDR3 contains 11 residues. CDR1 and CDR2 (germline): MNHNS, SASEGT. The CDR3 sequence: CASREYYEQFF. The CDR3 DNA reads as TGTGCCAGCAGAGAGTACTATGAGCAGTTCTTC.

This chain links TRBV7-8 with TRBJ1-1, with D unclear. The V end lost 0 bases, the J end lost 1 base, and 6 bases lay between the germline ends. The CDR3 totals 14 residues. Per the germline V gene, CDR1 is SGHVS and CDR2 is FQNEAQ. Written as DNA, the CDR3 is TGTGCCAGCAGCTTAGCGCTGGCGAACACTGAAGCTTTCTTT. Translating it yields CASSLALANTEAFF.

The V call is TRBV19, the J call TRBJ1-5; TRBD1 might be the D (5 bases). Germline CDR1 reads LNHDA; CDR2 reads SQIVND (reference sequence). This CDR3 region has 14 residues. Trimming took off 5 bases at V and 0 bases at J, with 8 bases between the two ends. The CDR3 nucleotides are TGTGCCAGTAGTTCGACAGATAGCAATCAGCCCCAGCATTTT. Its protein is CASSSTDSNQPQHF.

The rearrangement links TRBV7-2 to TRBJ2-5; D ambiguous. Germline V CDR1 and CDR2: SGHTA, FQGNSA. The V end was cut by 5 bases, the J end by 5 bases, with 15 bases between. The CDR3 covers 14 residues. CDR3 DNA sequence: TGTGCCAGCAGCCAGATATCTCCCTCCGAGACCCAGTACTTC. Its protein product is CASSQISPSETQYF.

Only a few counts were recorded for this clone. J is TRBJ2-4 and V is TRBV14, with D possibly matching TRBD2 (6 bases). The CDR3 is made up of 11 amino acids. CDR1 and CDR2 from the germline V gene are SGHDN and FVKESK. Trimming cost V 4 bases and J 8 bases, with 6 bases left between them. CDR3 coding DNA: TGTGCCAGCAGCCGGGGGGACATTCAGTACTTC. Residues: CASSRGDIQYF.

This clone has only one observation. V is TRBV5-1 and J is TRBJ1-1, with 10 positions matching TRBD1. Per the germline V gene, CDR1 is SGHRS and CDR2 is YFSETQ. The CDR3 contains 15 residues. With 1 base clipped from V and 5 bases from J, the junction kept 5 bases outside the gene matches. The CDR3 here is CASSLSPGQGTEAFF. The CDR3 bases are TGCGCCAGCAGCTTGTCCCCGGGACAGGGGACTGAAGCTTTCTTT.

The gene calls are TRBV30 and TRBJ1-1; no definite D call. The CDR3 is 14 amino acids. The V and J ends lost 0 bases and 2 bases respectively, with 10 bases between them. In germline, CDR1 is GTSNPN, CDR2 SVGIG (reference sequence). This CDR3 reads CAWSVLTGNTEAFF. CDR3 in DNA: TGTGCCTGGAGTGTGCTTACGGGAAACACTGAAGCTTTCTTT.

The rearrangement uses TRBV11-2 and TRBJ2-1; TRBD2 matches at 7 bases. CDR3 size: 18 residues. Germline V gives CDR1 SGHAT, CDR2 FQNNGV. Trimming at V came to 1 base and at J to 1 base, leaving 10 bases not matched to a gene. Here the CDR3 reads CASSLGASGLASYNEQFF. DNA for the CDR3: TGTGCCAGCAGCTTAGGGGCTAGCGGTCTTGCTTCCTACAATGAGCAGTTCTTC.

The CDR3 nucleotides read TGTGCCAGCAGCCCCAGGCGTACGGCTTCCTACGAGCAGTACTTC. Amino acids: CASSPRRTASYEQYF. The chain couples TRBV7-9 to TRBJ2-7; D unclear. CDR3 size: 15 residues. V was shortened by 5 bases and J by 1 base, with 15 bases between the two germline ends. Looked up from germline, CDR1 is SEHNR and CDR2 is FQNEAQ (reference sequence).